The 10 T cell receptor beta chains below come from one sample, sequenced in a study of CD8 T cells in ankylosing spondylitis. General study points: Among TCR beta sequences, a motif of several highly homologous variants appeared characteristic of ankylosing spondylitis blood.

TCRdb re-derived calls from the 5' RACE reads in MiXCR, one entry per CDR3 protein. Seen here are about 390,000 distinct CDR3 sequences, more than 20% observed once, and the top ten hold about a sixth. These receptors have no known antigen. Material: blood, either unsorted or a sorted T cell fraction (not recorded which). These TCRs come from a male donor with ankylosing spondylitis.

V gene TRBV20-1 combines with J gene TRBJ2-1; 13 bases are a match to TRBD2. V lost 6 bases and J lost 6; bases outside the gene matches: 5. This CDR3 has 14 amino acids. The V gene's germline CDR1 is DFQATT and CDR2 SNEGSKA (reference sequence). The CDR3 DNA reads TGCAGTGCAAGACTAGCGGGAGGTTCCAATGAGCAGTTCTTC. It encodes CSARLAGGSNEQFF.

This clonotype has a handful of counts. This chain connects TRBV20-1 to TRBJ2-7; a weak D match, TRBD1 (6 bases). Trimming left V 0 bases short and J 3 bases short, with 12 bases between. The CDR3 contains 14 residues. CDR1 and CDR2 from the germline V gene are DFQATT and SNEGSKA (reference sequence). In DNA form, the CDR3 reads TGCAGTGCTAGAGATAAGGGACAAAGCTACGAGCAGTACTTC. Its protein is CSARDKGQSYEQYF.

The CDR3 protein is CASSLRAAGVNYGYTF. DNA of the CDR3: TGTGCCAGCAGTTTACGCGCGGCAGGGGTTAACTATGGCTACACCTTC. V is TRBV27 and J is TRBJ1-2; tentatively, D is TRBD1 (6 bases). Trimming took 2 bases from V and 1 from J, leaving 14 bases between them. Per the germline V gene, CDR1 is MNHEY and CDR2 is SMNVEV (reference sequence). The CDR3 runs 16 residues.

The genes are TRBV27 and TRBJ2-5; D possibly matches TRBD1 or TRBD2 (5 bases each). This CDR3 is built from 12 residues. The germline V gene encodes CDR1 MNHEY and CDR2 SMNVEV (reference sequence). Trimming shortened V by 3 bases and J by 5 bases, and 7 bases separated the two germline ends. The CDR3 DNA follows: TGTGCCAGCAGTTTCAGGGACGAGACCCAGTACTTC. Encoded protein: CASSFRDETQYF.

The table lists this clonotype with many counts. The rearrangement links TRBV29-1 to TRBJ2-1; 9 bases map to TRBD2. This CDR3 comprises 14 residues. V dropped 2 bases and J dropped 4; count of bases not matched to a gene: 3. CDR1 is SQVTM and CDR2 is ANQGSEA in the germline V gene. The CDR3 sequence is CSVEMREGYNEQFF. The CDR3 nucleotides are TGCAGCGTTGAAATGCGGGAGGGGTACAATGAGCAGTTCTTC.

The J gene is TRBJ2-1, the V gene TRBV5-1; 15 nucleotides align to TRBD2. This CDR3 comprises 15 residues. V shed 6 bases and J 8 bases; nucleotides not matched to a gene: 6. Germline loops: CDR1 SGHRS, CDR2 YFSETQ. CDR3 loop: CASKEGTSGRHEQFF. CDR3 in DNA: TGCGCCAGCAAGGAAGGGACTAGCGGGAGGCATGAGCAGTTCTTC. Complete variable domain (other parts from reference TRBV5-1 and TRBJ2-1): KAGVTQTPRYLIKTRGQQVTLSCSPISGHRSVSWYQQTPGQGLQFLFEYFSETQRNKGNFPGRFSGRQFSNSRSEMNVSTLELGDSALYLCASKEGTSGRHEQFFGPGTRLTVL.

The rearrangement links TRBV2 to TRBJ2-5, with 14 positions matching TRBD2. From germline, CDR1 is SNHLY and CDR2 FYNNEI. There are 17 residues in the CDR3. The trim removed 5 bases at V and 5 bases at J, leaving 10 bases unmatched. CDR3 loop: CASSFTGTSGSRETQYF. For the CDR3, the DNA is TGTGCCAGCAGTTTCACCGGGACTAGCGGGAGCCGCGAGACCCAGTACTTC.

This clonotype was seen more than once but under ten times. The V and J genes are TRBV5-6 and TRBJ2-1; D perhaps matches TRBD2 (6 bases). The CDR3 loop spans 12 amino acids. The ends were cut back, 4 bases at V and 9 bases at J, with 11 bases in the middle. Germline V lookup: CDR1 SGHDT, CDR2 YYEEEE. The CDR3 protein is CASSTLSGEQFF. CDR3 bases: TGTGCCAGCAGCACCCTTAGCGGTGAGCAGTTCTTC.

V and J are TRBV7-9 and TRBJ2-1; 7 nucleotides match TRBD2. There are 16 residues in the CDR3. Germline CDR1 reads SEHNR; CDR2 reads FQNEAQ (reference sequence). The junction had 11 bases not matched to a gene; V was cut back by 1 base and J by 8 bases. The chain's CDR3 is CASSLGVASGVDEQFF. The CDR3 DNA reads TGTGCCAGCAGCTTAGGAGTGGCTAGCGGAGTGGATGAGCAGTTCTTC.

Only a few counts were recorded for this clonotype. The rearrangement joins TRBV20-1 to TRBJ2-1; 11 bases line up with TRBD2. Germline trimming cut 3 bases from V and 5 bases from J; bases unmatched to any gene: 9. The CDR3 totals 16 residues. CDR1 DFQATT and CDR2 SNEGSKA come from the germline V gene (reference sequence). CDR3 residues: CSASAYGTSGNNEQFF. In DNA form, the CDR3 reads TGCAGTGCTAGTGCATACGGGACTAGCGGAAACAATGAGCAGTTCTTC.